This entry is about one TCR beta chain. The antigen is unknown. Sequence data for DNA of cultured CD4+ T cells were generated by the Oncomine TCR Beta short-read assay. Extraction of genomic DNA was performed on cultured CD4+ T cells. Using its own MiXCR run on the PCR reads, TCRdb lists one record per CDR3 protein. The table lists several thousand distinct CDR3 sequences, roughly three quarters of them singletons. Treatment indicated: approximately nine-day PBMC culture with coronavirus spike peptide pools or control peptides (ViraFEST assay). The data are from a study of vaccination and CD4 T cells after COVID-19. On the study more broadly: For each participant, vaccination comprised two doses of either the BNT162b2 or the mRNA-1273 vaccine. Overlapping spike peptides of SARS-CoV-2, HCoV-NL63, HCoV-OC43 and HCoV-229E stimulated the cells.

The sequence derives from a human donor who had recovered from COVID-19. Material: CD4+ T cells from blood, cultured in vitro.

The CDR3 sequence: CASSLGGLAGGRFIADTQYF. CDR3 nucleotide sequence: TGCGCCAGCAGCTTGGGCGGACTAGCGGGGGGACGATTTATCGCAGATACGCAGTATTTT. The gene calls are TRBV5-1 and TRBJ2-3; the match to TRBD2 covers 14 bases. The germline V gene encodes CDR1 SGHRS and CDR2 YFSETQ. This CDR3 spans 20 amino acids. The trim removed 0 bases at V and 4 bases at J, leaving 13 bases unmatched. The variable domain in full, completed from reference TRBV5-1 and TRBJ2-3, reads KAGVTQTPRYLIKTRGQQVTLSCSPISGHRSVSWYQQTPGQGLQFLFEYFSETQRNKGNFPGRFSGRQFSNSRSEMNVSTLELGDSALYLCASSLGGLAGGRFIADTQYFGPGTRLTVL.